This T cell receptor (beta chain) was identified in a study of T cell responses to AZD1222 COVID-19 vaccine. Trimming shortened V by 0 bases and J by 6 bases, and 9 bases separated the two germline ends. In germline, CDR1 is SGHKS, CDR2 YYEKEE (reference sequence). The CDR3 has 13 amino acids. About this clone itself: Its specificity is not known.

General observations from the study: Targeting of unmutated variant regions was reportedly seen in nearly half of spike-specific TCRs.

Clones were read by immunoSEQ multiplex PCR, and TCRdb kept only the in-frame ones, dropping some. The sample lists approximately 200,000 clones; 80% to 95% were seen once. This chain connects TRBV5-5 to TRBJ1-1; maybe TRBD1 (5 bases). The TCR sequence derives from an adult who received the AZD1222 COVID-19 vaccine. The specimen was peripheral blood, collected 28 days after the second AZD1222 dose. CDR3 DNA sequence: TGTGCCAGCAGCTTGGCAAGGGGCTCTGAAGCTTTCTTT. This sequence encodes CASSLARGSEAFF.